The rows below give T cell receptor beta chains drawn from one sample of a study of T cell responses to AZD1222 COVID-19 vaccine. Sequencing was performed with immunoSEQ multiplex PCR; in TCRdb, only in-frame clones are kept and a portion is missing. This sample yields fewer than 120,000 clones, of which around 80% are seen a single time; roughly 4.5% belongs to the top ten. The source was peripheral blood, collected on day 0 of AZD1222 vaccination. Receptors originate from an adult in good health. Both conserved end residues are part of each CDR3. The D gene is left open where the match is weak. Not every row has a clone size; where given, it reads once, few, many or a size class.

V gene: TRBV9; clone size: -; D gene: -; J gene: TRBJ2-1; CDR3 protein: CASSESGRNNEQFF; CDR3 DNA: TGTGCCAGCAGCGAATCGGGACGTAACAATGAGCAGTTCTTC
V gene: TRBV11-2; clone size: -; D gene: TRBD2; J gene: TRBJ2-7; CDR3 protein: CASSPIGGGREYEQYF; CDR3 DNA: TGTGCCAGCAGCCCCATCGGGGGGGGTAGAGAATACGAGCAGTACTTC
V gene: TRBV7-9; clone size: -; D gene: TRBD2; J gene: TRBJ2-1; CDR3 protein: CASSLGWTSGRGYNEQFF; CDR3 DNA: TGTGCCAGCAGCTTGGGATGGACTAGCGGGAGGGGGTACAATGAGCAGTTCTTC
V gene: TRBV3-1/TRBV3-2; clone size: -; D gene: TRBD1; J gene: TRBJ1-2; CDR3 protein: CASSRRQGAHYGYTF; CDR3 DNA: TGTGCCAGCAGCCGAAGACAGGGGGCGCATTATGGCTACACCTTC
V gene: TRBV6-5; clone size: -; D gene: -; J gene: TRBJ2-7; CDR3 protein: CASSFPGTSTYEQYF; CDR3 DNA: TGTGCCAGCAGTTTCCCCGGGACTTCCACCTACGAGCAGTACTTC
V gene: TRBV30; clone size: few; D gene: -; J gene: TRBJ1-1; CDR3 protein: CAWKRAENTEAFF; CDR3 DNA: TGTGCCTGGAAGAGGGCGGAGAACACTGAAGCTTTCTTT
V gene: TRBV7-9; clone size: once; D gene: -; J gene: TRBJ2-3; CDR3 protein: CASSQEGPDTQYF; CDR3 DNA: TGTGCCAGCAGTCAAGAGGGGCCAGATACGCAGTATTTT
V gene: TRBV4-3; clone size: -; D gene: -; J gene: TRBJ1-1; CDR3 protein: CASSQERASTEAFF; CDR3 DNA: TGCGCCAGCAGCCAAGAAAGGGCCTCCACTGAAGCTTTCTTT
V gene: TRBV19; clone size: -; D gene: -; J gene: TRBJ2-6; CDR3 protein: CASSHATVGANVLTF; CDR3 DNA: TGTGCCAGTAGTCATGCTACAGTTGGGGCCAACGTCCTGACTTTC
V gene: TRBV30; clone size: -; D gene: -; J gene: TRBJ2-2; CDR3 protein: CAWKGRPNTGELFF; CDR3 DNA: TGTGCCTGGAAAGGCAGGCCGAACACCGGGGAGCTGTTTTTT
V gene: TRBV5-6; clone size: -; D gene: -; J gene: TRBJ2-3; CDR3 protein: CASSPRPTDTQYF; CDR3 DNA: TGTGCCAGCAGCCCCCGCCCCACAGATACGCAGTATTTT
V gene: TRBV6-5; clone size: -; D gene: -; J gene: TRBJ1-2; CDR3 protein: CASRLSPGNYGYTF; CDR3 DNA: TGTGCCAGCAGACTATCCCCTGGAAACTATGGCTACACCTTC
V gene: TRBV5-1; clone size: -; D gene: -; J gene: TRBJ2-3; CDR3 protein: CASSFQGGGTDTQYF; CDR3 DNA: TGCGCCAGCAGCTTCCAGGGAGGGGGGACAGATACGCAGTATTTT
V gene: TRBV7-2; clone size: -; D gene: TRBD2; J gene: TRBJ2-1; CDR3 protein: CASSSSGTSGRSEQFF; CDR3 DNA: TGTGCCAGCAGCTCCTCCGGGACTAGCGGGAGAAGCGAGCAGTTCTTC
V gene: TRBV18; clone size: -; D gene: -; J gene: TRBJ1-1; CDR3 protein: CASSLSTGNTEAFF; CDR3 DNA: TGTGCCAGCTCACTTTCGACAGGGAACACTGAAGCTTTCTTT
V gene: TRBV18; clone size: few; D gene: TRBD1; J gene: TRBJ1-2; CDR3 protein: CASSQLGGTNYGYTF; CDR3 DNA: TGTGCCAGCTCACAATTAGGGGGCACAAACTATGGCTACACCTTC
V gene: TRBV24-1; clone size: -; D gene: -; J gene: TRBJ2-5; CDR3 protein: CATSAPQETQYF; CDR3 DNA: TGTGCCACCAGTGCCCCCCAAGAGACCCAGTACTTC
V gene: TRBV7-9; clone size: -; D gene: TRBD1; J gene: TRBJ1-1; CDR3 protein: CASSDRQGNTEAFF; CDR3 DNA: TGTGCCAGCAGCGATAGACAGGGAAACACTGAAGCTTTCTTT
V gene: TRBV28; clone size: -; D gene: TRBD1; J gene: TRBJ1-2; CDR3 protein: CASSLLGQGTSYTF; CDR3 DNA: TGTGCCAGCAGTTTACTGGGACAGGGGACCAGCTACACCTTC
V gene: TRBV6-5; clone size: -; D gene: TRBD1; J gene: TRBJ1-6; CDR3 protein: CASSYSPGGNSPLHF; CDR3 DNA: TGTGCCAGCAGTTACTCCCCAGGGGGCAATTCACCCCTCCACTTT
V gene: TRBV20-1; clone size: -; D gene: -; J gene: TRBJ1-1; CDR3 protein: CSASGAVGTEAFF; CDR3 DNA: TGCAGTGCTAGTGGAGCTGTGGGCACTGAAGCTTTCTTT
V gene: TRBV5-1; clone size: -; D gene: TRBD2; J gene: TRBJ2-3; CDR3 protein: CASSYLGLALSDDTQYF; CDR3 DNA: TGCGCCAGCAGCTACCTGGGACTAGCATTGTCAGACGATACGCAGTATTTT
V gene: TRBV9; clone size: -; D gene: -; J gene: TRBJ2-7; CDR3 protein: CASSVEVVTKQYF; CDR3 DNA: TGTGCCAGCAGCGTAGAGGTCGTGACCAAGCAGTACTTC
V gene: TRBV9; clone size: few; D gene: TRBD1; J gene: TRBJ1-1; CDR3 protein: CASSELQGSWTEAFF; CDR3 DNA: TGTGCCAGCAGCGAATTACAGGGGTCGTGGACTGAAGCTTTCTTT
V gene: TRBV18; clone size: few; D gene: -; J gene: TRBJ1-2; CDR3 protein: CASSPGLTNGYTF; CDR3 DNA: TGTGCCAGCTCACCGGGGCTTACTAATGGCTACACCTTC
V gene: TRBV18; clone size: -; D gene: -; J gene: TRBJ1-1; CDR3 protein: CASSSDRNTEAFF; CDR3 DNA: TGTGCCAGCTCATCGGACAGGAACACTGAAGCTTTCTTT
V gene: TRBV5-1; clone size: -; D gene: TRBD1; J gene: TRBJ1-1; CDR3 protein: CASSTIRQGAEAFF; CDR3 DNA: TGCGCCAGCAGCACCATACGACAGGGGGCTGAAGCTTTCTTT
V gene: TRBV18; clone size: once; D gene: TRBD1; J gene: TRBJ1-2; CDR3 protein: CASSPQGAGYGYTF; CDR3 DNA: TGTGCCAGCTCACCACAGGGGGCGGGCTATGGCTACACCTTC
V gene: TRBV4-3; clone size: -; D gene: -; J gene: TRBJ2-7; CDR3 protein: CASSQIPNSRYEQYF; CDR3 DNA: TGCGCCAGCAGCCAAATACCTAATTCCCGCTACGAGCAGTACTTC
V gene: TRBV19; clone size: -; D gene: TRBD2; J gene: TRBJ2-6; CDR3 protein: CASAGLAGAGANVLTF; CDR3 DNA: TGTGCCAGTGCTGGACTAGCGGGAGCCGGGGCCAACGTCCTGACTTTC
V gene: TRBV5-6; clone size: -; D gene: -; J gene: TRBJ2-5; CDR3 protein: CASSLLGFKETQYF; CDR3 DNA: TGTGCCAGCAGCTTGTTGGGGTTCAAAGAGACCCAGTACTTC
V gene: TRBV18; clone size: -; D gene: -; J gene: TRBJ1-2; CDR3 protein: CASSPATEYGYTF; CDR3 DNA: TGTGCCAGCTCACCAGCGACAGAGTATGGCTACACCTTC
V gene: TRBV5-4; clone size: -; D gene: TRBD2; J gene: TRBJ2-3; CDR3 protein: CASSSSGRVTDTQYF; CDR3 DNA: TGTGCCAGCAGCTCTAGCGGGAGGGTCACAGATACGCAGTATTTT
V gene: TRBV7-2; clone size: -; D gene: TRBD2; J gene: TRBJ2-3; CDR3 protein: CASSLFPLTSGSDTQYF; CDR3 DNA: TGTGCCAGCAGCTTATTTCCCCTAACTAGCGGCTCCGATACGCAGTATTTT
V gene: TRBV4-3; clone size: -; D gene: -; J gene: TRBJ2-7; CDR3 protein: CASSQDEGNFGEQYF; CDR3 DNA: TGCGCCAGCAGCCAAGATGAGGGGAACTTTGGGGAGCAGTACTTC
V gene: TRBV6-2/TRBV6-3; clone size: -; D gene: -; J gene: TRBJ1-1; CDR3 protein: CASSSPGLGNSEAFF; CDR3 DNA: TGTGCCAGCAGTTCTCCAGGGTTGGGCAACAGTGAAGCTTTCTTT
V gene: TRBV5-1; clone size: once; D gene: -; J gene: TRBJ1-2; CDR3 protein: CASAPDSSPHGYTF; CDR3 DNA: TGCGCCAGCGCTCCGGACAGTTCCCCCCATGGCTACACCTTC
V gene: TRBV5-1; clone size: -; D gene: -; J gene: TRBJ1-5; CDR3 protein: CASSLGYSNQPQHF; CDR3 DNA: TGCGCCAGCAGCCTCGGCTATAGCAATCAGCCCCAGCATTTT
V gene: TRBV11-2; clone size: -; D gene: TRBD1; J gene: TRBJ2-5; CDR3 protein: CASSSNRGTETQYF; CDR3 DNA: TGTGCCAGCAGCTCCAACAGGGGGACAGAGACCCAGTACTTC
V gene: TRBV28; clone size: -; D gene: -; J gene: TRBJ1-5; CDR3 protein: CASSLSGGPYSNQPQHF; CDR3 DNA: TGTGCCAGCAGTTTGAGCGGGGGTCCTTATAGCAATCAGCCCCAGCATTTT
V gene: TRBV15; clone size: -; D gene: -; J gene: TRBJ2-7; CDR3 protein: CATSRGASTYEQYF; CDR3 DNA: TGTGCCACCAGCAGGGGAGCCAGTACCTACGAGCAGTACTTC
V gene: TRBV10-3; clone size: -; D gene: -; J gene: TRBJ1-6; CDR3 protein: CAICETQNSPLHF; CDR3 DNA: TGTGCCATCTGCGAGACGCAGAATTCACCCCTCCACTTT
V gene: TRBV28; clone size: -; D gene: TRBD2; J gene: TRBJ2-3; CDR3 protein: CASSTPGRVGTDTQYF; CDR3 DNA: TGTGCCAGCAGCACCCCTGGGAGGGTCGGCACAGATACGCAGTATTTT
V gene: TRBV5-4; clone size: -; D gene: TRBD2; J gene: TRBJ2-1; CDR3 protein: CASSPRTSENEQFF; CDR3 DNA: TGTGCCAGCAGCCCACGGACTAGCGAGAATGAGCAGTTCTTC
V gene: TRBV2; clone size: -; D gene: -; J gene: TRBJ2-5; CDR3 protein: CASSDRSLQETQYF; CDR3 DNA: TGTGCCAGCAGTGACAGGAGCCTCCAAGAGACCCAGTACTTC
V gene: TRBV3-1/TRBV3-2; clone size: -; D gene: -; J gene: TRBJ2-7; CDR3 protein: CASSPGWGNDEQYF; CDR3 DNA: TGTGCCAGCAGCCCTGGCTGGGGGAACGACGAGCAGTACTTC
V gene: TRBV29-1; clone size: -; D gene: TRBD1; J gene: TRBJ2-2; CDR3 protein: CSVTPRDRGTGELFF; CDR3 DNA: TGCAGCGTCACCCCCCGGGACAGGGGGACCGGGGAGCTGTTTTTT
V gene: TRBV3-1/TRBV3-2; clone size: -; D gene: -; J gene: TRBJ1-2; CDR3 protein: CASSQEIGSLPTSHGYTF; CDR3 DNA: TGTGCCAGCAGCCAAGAGATAGGGAGCCTTCCGACCTCGCATGGCTACACCTTC
V gene: TRBV18; clone size: -; D gene: -; J gene: TRBJ2-1; CDR3 protein: CASSPTGNYNEQFF; CDR3 DNA: TGTGCCAGCTCACCTACTGGAAATTACAATGAGCAGTTCTTC
V gene: TRBV6-5; clone size: -; D gene: TRBD1; J gene: TRBJ1-1; CDR3 protein: CASSPRGQNTEAFF; CDR3 DNA: TGTGCCAGCAGCCCCAGGGGGCAGAACACTGAAGCTTTCTTT
V gene: TRBV7-9; clone size: -; D gene: -; J gene: TRBJ1-6; CDR3 protein: CASRPTQGGRKLSPLHF; CDR3 DNA: TGTGCCAGCAGGCCGACACAGGGAGGGAGAAAATTATCACCCCTCCACTTT
V gene: TRBV4-1; clone size: -; D gene: TRBD1; J gene: TRBJ1-6; CDR3 protein: CASSQDRTGTHSPLHF; CDR3 DNA: TGCGCCAGCAGCCAAGATCGGACAGGGACACATTCACCCCTCCACTTT
V gene: TRBV11-3; clone size: -; D gene: -; J gene: TRBJ2-2; CDR3 protein: CASSPRATGELFF; CDR3 DNA: TGTGCCAGCAGCCCGAGGGCCACCGGGGAGCTGTTTTTT